This TCR beta chain was sequenced during a study of shared clonotypes between healthy human individuals. The CDR3 extends over 15 amino acids. The V gene lost 2 bases and the J gene lost 4 bases, with 12 bases spanning the gap. CDR1 LGHNT and CDR2 FRNRAP come from the germline V gene. TCRdb keeps only in-frame clones here, not all; method: immunoSEQ multiplex PCR. The table shows about 520,000 clones, with approximately 81% occurring only once. This rearrangement joins TRBV12-5 to TRBJ2-1; D is unclear. The clonotype originates from a woman aged 40 to 50 in good health. Some clones in this sample may be carry-over from other donors' samples. Source material: PBMCs. The CDR3 nucleotides are TGTGCTAGTGGTTTGAACGCGCGCCTATACAATGAGCAGTTCTTC. Amino acids: CASGLNARLYNEQFF.